The next 19 T cell receptor beta chains were all read from a single sample in a study of shared clonotypes between healthy human individuals. In the naive CD8 group, cells lacked CD45RO and were positively selected for CCR7, so terminally differentiated effector memory CD45RA+ cells were left out. Produced via immunoSEQ multiplex PCR; TCRdb's table is partial and in-frame only. The sample lists about 870,000 clones, about 91% seen once, with under 30% in the top ten. Specimen: naive CD8+ T cells sorted from blood. The receptors shown here come from a man aged 25-40 years in good health.

This chain connects TRBV27 to TRBJ2-7; D might be TRBD1 or TRBD2, each matching 5 bases. The CDR3 spans 14 residues. The germline V and J ends were trimmed by 5 bases and 2 bases, with 13 bases remaining between them. CDR1 is MNHEY and CDR2 is SMNVEV in the germline V gene (reference sequence). As DNA, the CDR3 is TGTGCCAGCAGTCCCGGGACCTCTACCTACGAGCAGTACTTC. Protein product: CASSPGTSTYEQYF.

As concerns this clone: This specimen includes other DNA sequences encoding the same CDR3. The chain uses TRBV13 and TRBJ2-5; D is unclear. CDR1 and CDR2 (germline): PRHDT, FYEKMQ (reference sequence). The length of the CDR3 is 14 residues. Trimming removed 1 base at V and 2 bases at J, with 8 bases between. For the CDR3, the DNA is TGTGCCAGCAGCTTAGTGGCAGAACAAGAGACCCAGTACTTC. Translating it yields CASSLVAEQETQYF. Supplemented by reference TRBV13 and TRBJ2-5, the full variable domain reads AAGVIQSPRHLIKEKRETATLKCYPIPRHDTVYWYQQGPGQDPQFLISFYEKMQSDKGSIPDRFSAQQFSDYHSELNMSSLELGDSALYFCASSLVAEQETQYFGPGTRLLVL.

CDR3 region: CASSFRLAGVHTDTQYF. The CDR3 coding sequence is TGTGCCAGCAGTTTCAGACTAGCGGGAGTCCACACAGATACGCAGTATTTT. The V call is TRBV28, the J call TRBJ2-3, with 12 bases aligning to TRBD2. Losses at the gene ends were 3 bases for V and 2 bases for J; bases not matched to a gene: 6. The length of the CDR3 is 17 residues. Per germline, CDR1 MDHEN and CDR2 SYDVKM.

The V and J genes are TRBV27 and TRBJ2-6; D uncertain. V lost 10 bases to trimming and J lost 2 bases, with 6 bases between them. The V gene's germline CDR1 is MNHEY and CDR2 SMNVEV (reference sequence). This CDR3 has 12 residues. CDR3 sequence (DNA): TGTGCCACCGCGGCTGGGGCCAACGTCCTGACTTTC. This translates into CATAAGANVLTF. Supplemented by reference TRBV27 and TRBJ2-6, the full variable domain reads EAQVTQNPRYLITVTGKKLTVTCSQNMNHEYMSWYRQDPGLGLRQIYYSMNVEVTDKGDVPEGYKVSRKEKRNFPLILESPSPNQTSLYFCATAAGANVLTFGAGSRLTVL.

The rearrangement links TRBV7-9 to TRBJ2-1; possible D gene TRBD1, 6 bases. This CDR3 comprises 15 residues. Germline V gene data show CDR1 as SEHNR and CDR2 as FQNEAQ (reference sequence). Trimming cost V 5 bases and J 2 bases, with 13 bases left between them. The DNA for the CDR3 is TGTGCCAGCAGCCACGTGGCAGGGGCCTACAATGAGCAGTTCTTC. It codes for CASSHVAGAYNEQFF.

The chain recombines TRBV4-1 with TRBJ2-2, with D maybe TRBD2 (5 bases). Trimming pared 1 base from V and 5 bases from J, leaving 26 bases between. The CDR3 runs 20 residues. Germline CDR1 and CDR2: MGHRA and YSYEKL. The CDR3 region is CASSQVLSWVRETGTGELFF. The CDR3, as DNA: TGCGCCAGCAGCCAAGTTTTGAGTTGGGTGAGGGAAACGGGAACCGGGGAGCTGTTTTTT.

The chain recombines TRBV7-9 with TRBJ2-1; D is unclear. Trimming pared 11 bases from V and 6 bases from J, leaving 17 bases between. Germline CDR1 SEHNR, CDR2 FQNEAQ (reference sequence). The CDR3 length is 13 residues. The CDR3 protein is CAGQRPLSNEQFF. In DNA form, the CDR3 reads TGTGCCGGCCAGCGACCTCTCTCCAATGAGCAGTTCTTC.

The chain joins TRBV11-2 to TRBJ2-5; 7 nucleotides align to TRBD2. The V and J ends lost 6 bases and 3 bases, in that order; junction bases with no gene match: 10. The length of the CDR3 is 15 residues. Germline CDR1 is SGHAT and CDR2 is FQNNGV. DNA for the CDR3: TGTGCCAGCAGTTTGCTTGGGGAGGGCGAAGAGACCCAGTACTTC. This codes for CASSLLGEGEETQYF.

The chain employs TRBV6-5 and TRBJ2-5; 9 bases fit TRBD2. V gave up 4 bases and J gave up 4 bases; unmatched junction bases: 1. The CDR3 loop spans 13 amino acids. CDR1 MNHEY and CDR2 SVGAGI come from the germline V gene. CDR3 protein: CASSSGLAETQYF. The DNA for the CDR3 is TGTGCCAGCAGTTCGGGACTAGCAGAGACCCAGTACTTC.

The J gene is TRBJ2-1, the V gene TRBV28; D is undetermined. The CDR3 loop spans 14 amino acids. Germline V gene data show CDR1 as MDHEN and CDR2 as SYDVKM. V was trimmed by 1 base and J by 6 bases, leaving 10 bases between them. CDR3 loop: CASSLSHGSNEQFF. The CDR3 DNA reads as TGTGCCAGCAGTTTATCCCACGGCAGCAATGAGCAGTTCTTC.

This chain joins TRBV2 and TRBJ2-3, with 8 positions matching TRBD2. The CDR3 has 16 residues. Losses at the gene ends were 3 bases for V and 5 bases for J; bases not matched to a gene: 10. CDR1 is SNHLY, CDR2 FYNNEI, per germline. As DNA, the CDR3 is TGTGCCAGCAGTGATACTAAGCGGGAGTTTTTAGATACGCAGTATTTT. Translating it yields CASSDTKREFLDTQYF.

V and J are TRBV2 and TRBJ1-2, with no clear D. The germline V and J ends were trimmed by 5 bases and 8 bases, with 15 bases remaining between them. The CDR3 contains 13 residues. Germline V gives CDR1 SNHLY, CDR2 FYNNEI. CDR3 sequence reads: CASSPRPVGGYTF. As DNA, the CDR3 is TGTGCCAGCAGTCCCAGACCTGTGGGGGGCTACACCTTC. The entire variable domain, with the rest obtained from reference TRBV2 and TRBJ1-2, is as follows: EPEVTQTPSHQVTQMGQEVILRCVPISNHLYFYWYRQILGQKVEFLVSFYNNEISEKSEIFDDQFSVERPDGSNFTLKIRSTKLEDSAMYFCASSPRPVGGYTFGSGTRLTVV.

Only one count was recorded for this clone. V is TRBV19 and J is TRBJ2-3, with D possibly being TRBD2 (6 bases). Per the germline V gene, CDR1 is LNHDA and CDR2 is SQIVND (reference sequence). V was shortened by 3 bases and J by 4 bases, with 11 bases between the two germline ends. The CDR3 spans 14 residues. CDR3 sequence reads: CASSIGEAPDTQYF. CDR3 nucleotide sequence: TGTGCCAGTAGTATCGGGGAGGCCCCAGATACGCAGTATTTT.

The chain joins TRBV28 to TRBJ1-1, with D hard to call. This CDR3 has 14 amino acids. The germline gives CDR1 MDHEN, CDR2 SYDVKM. Trimming stripped 2 bases from V and 2 bases from J, with 9 bases between. CDR3 sequence (DNA): TGTGCCAGCAGTTTAGAGGGCCGCAACACTGAAGCTTTCTTT. Translating gives CASSLEGRNTEAFF.

The rearrangement uses TRBV9 and TRBJ1-1; TRBD1 matches 7 bases. Germline V gene sequence: CDR1 SGDLS, CDR2 YYNGEE. The V and J ends lost 4 bases and 1 base, in that order; junction bases with no gene match: 1. The CDR3 is made up of 13 amino acids. CDR3 nucleotides: TGTGCCAGCAGCCGGACAGGGAACACTGAAGCTTTCTTT. Encoded protein: CASSRTGNTEAFF.

The V gene is TRBV7-6, the J gene TRBJ2-7, with TRBD2 as a possible D gene (5 bases). CDR1 is SGHVS and CDR2 is FNYEAQ in the germline V gene. The CDR3 runs 14 residues. Trimming left V 5 bases short and J 5 bases short, with 16 bases between. The CDR3 spells CASSPFLGKDEQYF. The CDR3 DNA reads TGTGCCAGCAGCCCCTTCCTCGGGAAGGACGAGCAGTACTTC. The full variable domain, rest sourced from reference TRBV7-6 and TRBJ2-7, is GAGVSQSPRYKVTKRGQDVALRCDPISGHVSLYWYRQALGQGPEFLTYFNYEAQQDKSGLPNDRFSAERPEGSISTLTIQRTEQRDSAMYRCASSPFLGKDEQYFGPGTRLTVT.

This chain uses TRBV27 with TRBJ2-7; tentative D call: TRBD2 (6 bases). The CDR3 covers 15 residues. Trimming left V 2 bases short and J 4 bases short, with 15 bases between. Germline V gene lookup returns CDR1 MNHEY and CDR2 SMNVEV (reference sequence). The CDR3 DNA reads TGTGCCAGCAGTTTACTGGGGGAGGTTCAGTACGAGCAGTACTTC. As protein: CASSLLGEVQYEQYF.

As for this clone: The sample has other DNA sequences that encode this CDR3 too. The rearrangement uses TRBV5-4 and TRBJ1-1; 7 bases fit TRBD1. J lost 6 bases, V lost 0 bases, and 2 bases had no gene match. Germline V lookup: CDR1 SGHNT, CDR2 YYREEE (reference sequence). CDR3 length: 13 amino acids. The CDR3 loop reads CASSLGQGPEAFF. The CDR3 DNA follows: TGTGCCAGCAGCTTGGGACAGGGCCCTGAAGCTTTCTTT.

This chain joins TRBV19 and TRBJ1-1; D call uncertain. Trimming removed 6 bases from V and 0 bases from J, with 11 bases in between. Germline V lookup: CDR1 LNHDA, CDR2 SQIVND (reference sequence). The CDR3 has 14 residues. The CDR3 nucleotides are TGTGCCAGTAGCCATCCTATGGTGAACACTGAAGCTTTCTTT. Its translation: CASSHPMVNTEAFF.